One sample yielded the 3 T cell receptor beta chains listed below, sequenced in a study of OX40 agonist ivuxolimab in advanced cancers. Here immunoSEQ multiplex PCR was the method, and the copy in TCRdb shows in-frame clones only, minus some. The data contain about 62,000 clones, about 85% of them singletons. The material sequenced was CD4+ or CD8+ T cells sorted from blood, taken in a trial of the OX40 agonist ivuxolimab. The receptors come from an adult with an advanced solid tumor such as melanoma, head and neck, liver or kidney cancer.

This clone has only a few counts. The genes are TRBV5-6 and TRBJ1-1; 8 bases are shared with TRBD1. Germline CDR1 is SGHDT and CDR2 is YYEEEE. The CDR3 sequence is 17 residues long. Losses at the gene ends were 4 bases for V and 0 bases for J; bases not matched to a gene: 11. As DNA, the CDR3 is TGTGCCAGCAGCCTTCGTCGGACAGGGACGGTGAACACTGAAGCTTTCTTT. Protein sequence: CASSLRRTGTVNTEAFF.

This chain uses TRBV6-4 with TRBJ1-5; TRBD1 matches 8 bases. The CDR3 is made up of 15 amino acids. CDR1 and CDR2 (germline): MRHNA, SNTAGT. Trimming cost V 5 bases and J 6 bases; bases outside gene matches: 9. The CDR3 reads CASSPDRELGQPQHF. DNA of the CDR3: TGTGCCAGCAGTCCGGACAGGGAGTTAGGTCAGCCCCAGCATTTT.

The V gene is TRBV7-3, the J gene TRBJ2-5; the match to TRBD2 covers 10 bases. V lost 1 base to trimming and J lost 1 base; unmatched junction nucleotides: 3. This CDR3 region has 16 residues. CDR1 SGHTA and CDR2 FQGTGA come from the germline V gene. The CDR3 region is CASSLNLAGAQETQYF. For the CDR3, the DNA is TGTGCCAGCAGCTTAAACCTAGCGGGGGCCCAAGAGACCCAGTACTTC.